This T cell receptor (beta chain) was found in a study of shared clonotypes between healthy human individuals. About the research overall: The donor group consisted of a couple of women and three men, aged 18 to 49.

Regarding this clone: Its antigen is unidentified.

Profiled with immunoSEQ multiplex PCR; TCRdb holds only in-frame clones, not every one. The data hold 2.3 million or so clones, with more than 85% observed a single time. Per the germline V gene, CDR1 is SGDLS and CDR2 is YYNGEE. J lost 5 bases, V lost 3 bases, and 5 bases had no gene match. This CDR3 region has 14 residues. Overall study results and limits: Incompleteness in sorted-subset sequencing, despite large depth, was shown by rarefaction.

The chain has TRBV9 and TRBJ2-3; 8 bases align to TRBD1. The sequence derives from a man between 18 and 35 years old in good health. Some clones in this sample may be carry-over from other donors' samples. The sequencing input was naive CD4+ T cells from PBMCs. Regarding subset: CD45RA+ positively selected. The CDR3 spells CASSALGQGDTQYF. The CDR3 DNA reads TGTGCCAGCAGCGCCCTTGGACAGGGAGATACGCAGTATTTT.